This is a list of T cell receptor beta chains from one sample in a study of blood T cell repertoires in COVID-19. Clones were sequenced by immunoSEQ multiplex PCR, and TCRdb holds only the in-frame ones, with some missing. The sample yields 16,000 or so clones, 87% seen once. The material sequenced was peripheral blood. These receptors came from a human donor in a cohort sampled during active COVID-19. Each CDR3 is given with its conserved first and last residue. The D gene is left open where the match is weak. Size tells how often a clone was seen (once, few, many) or the class of an expanded clone, and some rows leave it out.

V gene,clone size,J gene,D gene,CDR3 protein,CDR3 DNA
TRBV7-9,few,TRBJ2-3,TRBD1,CASSSDRAYTQYF,TGTGCCAGCAGTTCGGACAGGGCCTATACGCAGTATTTT
TRBV15,NA,TRBJ2-3,TRBD2,CATSSTGRSTDTQYF,TGTGCCACCAGCAGTACCGGGAGGTCTACAGATACGCAGTATTTT
TRBV11-2,medium-sized,TRBJ2-1,NA,CASGNSARNEQFF,TGTGCCAGCGGAAACTCCGCTAGAAATGAGCAGTTCTTC
TRBV15,NA,TRBJ1-4,TRBD1,CATSTSMRDRGEKLFF,TGTGCCACCAGCACCTCAATGCGGGACAGAGGAGAAAAACTGTTTTTT
TRBV20-1,NA,TRBJ1-2,NA,CSAKEARGYTF,TGCAGTGCCAAAGAGGCGCGCGGCTACACCTTC
TRBV18,NA,TRBJ2-2,TRBD1,CASSRGGDTGELFF,TGTGCCAGCTCACGAGGGGGCGACACCGGGGAGCTGTTTTTT
TRBV4-2,NA,TRBJ2-3,TRBD2,CASSQGSGGAATDTQYF,TGTGCCAGCAGCCAAGGCAGCGGGGGGGCCGCAACAGATACGCAGTATTTT
TRBV7-8,NA,TRBJ1-1,NA,CASSSRGGGLNTEAFF,TGTGCCAGCAGCTCAAGAGGCGGGGGGCTCAACACTGAAGCTTTCTTT
TRBV5-1,NA,TRBJ2-1,NA,CASSFVGGLNNEQFF,TGCGCCAGCAGCTTCGTGGGGGGGCTGAATAATGAGCAGTTCTTC
TRBV6-5,NA,TRBJ2-3,NA,CASNGNTDTQYF,TGTGCCAGCAATGGCAACACAGATACGCAGTATTTT
TRBV27,NA,TRBJ2-5,NA,CASSLYWARKETQYF,TGTGCCAGCAGTTTATATTGGGCTCGAAAAGAGACCCAGTACTTC
TRBV19,NA,TRBJ1-4,TRBD1,CASRIRDRGRGGTNEKLFF,TGTGCCAGTAGGATCCGGGACAGGGGGCGAGGGGGAACTAATGAAAAACTGTTTTTT
TRBV15,NA,TRBJ2-5,TRBD2,CATWGGGTQYF,TGTGCCACCTGGGGGGGTGGGACCCAGTACTTC
TRBV30,NA,TRBJ1-5,NA,CAWSSSNQPQHF,TGTGCCTGGAGTTCAAGCAATCAGCCCCAGCATTTT
TRBV7-9,NA,TRBJ2-3,TRBD2,CASSPPGLAGPGTQYF,TGTGCCAGCAGCCCCCCGGGACTAGCGGGGCCGGGTACGCAGTATTTT